This is a list of T cell receptor beta chains from one sample in a study of T cells in Graves' hyperthyroidism and ophthalmopathy. A single record per CDR3 protein comes from TCRdb applying MiXCR to the multiplex PCR reads. The sample records 300,000 to 450,000 distinct CDR3 sequences, about 15% being singletons. The sequenced sample was blood. These TCRs come from a woman in her twenties or thirties with Graves' hyperthyroidism. CDR3s include the opening cysteine and the closing phenylalanine or tryptophan. Fields, in order: V gene, clone size, J gene, D gene, CDR3 DNA, CDR3 protein. A D gene is named only where the DNA matches it firmly. Size is stated for part of the rows, as once, few or many counts, or as a class when the clone is expanded.

V: TRBV18; size: many; J: TRBJ1-5; D: TRBD1; DNA: TGTGCCAGCAGGACAGGGGGAAGCAATCAGCCCCAGCATTTT; CDR3: CASRTGGSNQPQHF
V: TRBV4-1; size: few; J: TRBJ1-4; D: TRBD1; DNA: TGCGCCAGCAGCCAAGATCACGGGACAGGGCACGAAAAACTGTTTTTT; CDR3: CASSQDHGTGHEKLFF
V: TRBV7-3; size: few; J: TRBJ2-1; D: TRBD2; DNA: TGTGCCAGCAGCCTCACCGGGACTAGCATTGAGCAGTTCTTC; CDR3: CASSLTGTSIEQFF
V: TRBV30; size: many; J: TRBJ1-2; D: NA; DNA: TGTGCCTGGAGTGTAGAGCACCCTGGCTACACCTTC; CDR3: CAWSVEHPGYTF
V: TRBV18; size: NA; J: TRBJ1-2; D: NA; DNA: TGTGCCAGCTCACCTACCTACAGCTATGGCTACACCTTC; CDR3: CASSPTYSYGYTF
V: TRBV10-1; size: NA; J: TRBJ2-4; D: NA; DNA: TGCGCCAGCAGCCAAGGGGACGGTTCCAAAAACATTCAGTACTTC; CDR3: CASSQGDGSKNIQYF
V: TRBV9; size: NA; J: TRBJ1-6; D: NA; DNA: TGTGCCAGCAGCGGGGGTATGGATTCACCCCTCCACTTT; CDR3: CASSGGMDSPLHF
V: TRBV12-3/TRBV12-4; size: NA; J: TRBJ2-3; D: NA; DNA: TGTGCCAGTCTAACCGGGACCCTCCAGGATACGCAGTATTTT; CDR3: CASLTGTLQDTQYF
V: TRBV28; size: NA; J: TRBJ1-3; D: NA; DNA: TGTGCCAGCAGTTTAATTCCAGGAGGTGGAAACACCATATATTTT; CDR3: CASSLIPGGGNTIYF
V: TRBV11-2; size: few; J: TRBJ2-7; D: TRBD2; DNA: TGTGCCAGCAAAAAAGTGCGGGGTAATAGCGGGAGTAGCTCCTACGAGCAGTACTTC; CDR3: CASKKVRGNSGSSSYEQYF
V: TRBV13; size: NA; J: TRBJ2-7; D: TRBD1; DNA: TGTGCCAGCAGCTTAGGGGACAGGGACTCCTACGAGCAGTACTTC; CDR3: CASSLGDRDSYEQYF
V: TRBV10-2; size: few; J: TRBJ2-7; D: NA; DNA: TGCGTCAGTACAGGGTTAAACGAGCAGTACTTC; CDR3: CVSTGLNEQYF
V: TRBV4-1; size: few; J: TRBJ2-3; D: NA; DNA: TGCGCCAGCAGCCAAGGTTCCTTTAGCACAGATACGCAGTATTTT; CDR3: CASSQGSFSTDTQYF
V: TRBV30; size: many; J: TRBJ1-2; D: NA; DNA: TGTGCCTGGAGTCAGGACCTCCTGTATGGCTACACCTTC; CDR3: CAWSQDLLYGYTF
V: TRBV12-3/TRBV12-4; size: many; J: TRBJ1-1; D: TRBD1; DNA: TGTGCCAGCAGCCTCCAAGGGGGCTTCGCTGAAGCTTTCTTT; CDR3: CASSLQGGFAEAFF
V: TRBV20-1; size: many; J: TRBJ2-3; D: NA; DNA: TGCAGTGCTAGGATCCAGGGGTTGAGGTTCACAGATACGCAGTATTTT; CDR3: CSARIQGLRFTDTQYF
V: TRBV2; size: many; J: TRBJ1-2; D: NA; DNA: TGTGCCAGCAGTGAAGGTCGGGGGAACTATGGCTACACCTTC; CDR3: CASSEGRGNYGYTF
V: TRBV5-4; size: few; J: TRBJ2-1; D: TRBD2; DNA: TGTGCCAGCAGCCCCGGGACTACGCCCTACAATGAGCAGTTCTTC; CDR3: CASSPGTTPYNEQFF
V: TRBV28; size: many; J: TRBJ2-5; D: NA; DNA: TGTGCCAGCAGTATACAGGGATTACGAGAGACCCAGTACTTC; CDR3: CASSIQGLRETQYF
V: TRBV7-9; size: NA; J: TRBJ2-2; D: NA; DNA: TGTGCCAGCAGAAGAGCTCCCGGGAGCGGTTCCGGGGAGCTGTTTTTT; CDR3: CASRRAPGSGSGELFF
V: TRBV19; size: few; J: TRBJ2-7; D: TRBD2; DNA: TGTGCCAGTAGCACGACTAGCGGGACCTACTACGAGCAGTACTTC; CDR3: CASSTTSGTYYEQYF
V: TRBV28; size: many; J: TRBJ1-1; D: TRBD1; DNA: TGTGCCAGCAATTTACCGGGACAGCTGAACACTGAAGCTTTCTTT; CDR3: CASNLPGQLNTEAFF
V: TRBV2; size: NA; J: TRBJ1-6; D: NA; DNA: TGTGCCAGCTCGGGCTCCTATAATTCACCCCTCCACTTT; CDR3: CASSGSYNSPLHF
V: TRBV20-1; size: NA; J: TRBJ2-1; D: TRBD1; DNA: TGCAGTGCTAGGGACAGGGGGGCATACAATGAGCAGTTCTTC; CDR3: CSARDRGAYNEQFF
V: TRBV10-1; size: many; J: TRBJ2-7; D: NA; DNA: TGCGCCAGCAGTGAGGCTAAGCCGGGCCACCCTGACGAGCAGTACTTC; CDR3: CASSEAKPGHPDEQYF
V: TRBV3-1; size: many; J: TRBJ2-1; D: NA; DNA: TGTGCCAGCAGCCAAGGACTCCAAGCCGCTCACAATGAGCAGTTCTTC; CDR3: CASSQGLQAAHNEQFF
V: TRBV27; size: NA; J: TRBJ1-6; D: NA; DNA: TGTGCCAGCAGTTTGGGACCGAAGAGCTATAATCCACCCCTCCACTTT; CDR3: CASSLGPKSYNPPLHF
V: TRBV3-1; size: many; J: TRBJ2-7; D: NA; DNA: TGTGCCAGCAGCCAAGGGTGGGAGCAGACCTACGAGCAGTACTTC; CDR3: CASSQGWEQTYEQYF
V: TRBV7-3; size: NA; J: TRBJ2-1; D: NA; DNA: TGTGCCAGCAGCCCTCACGGAGAGAATGAGCAGTTCTTC; CDR3: CASSPHGENEQFF
V: TRBV12-3/TRBV12-4; size: many; J: TRBJ2-3; D: NA; DNA: TGTGCCAGCAACTGGGACGGGACCACAGATACGCAGTATTTT; CDR3: CASNWDGTTDTQYF
V: TRBV30; size: many; J: TRBJ2-3; D: NA; DNA: TGTGCCTTGGGGCAGGGGCAAAGTACAGATACGCAGTATTTT; CDR3: CALGQGQSTDTQYF
V: TRBV13; size: NA; J: TRBJ2-1; D: TRBD2; DNA: TGTGCCAGCAGCCTCTCTAGCGGCCCCACCTACAATGAGCAGTTCTTC; CDR3: CASSLSSGPTYNEQFF
V: TRBV29-1; size: many; J: TRBJ2-1; D: NA; DNA: TGCAGCGCCAGACCCCCAGAATACAATGAGCAGTTCTTC; CDR3: CSARPPEYNEQFF
V: TRBV7-9; size: NA; J: TRBJ2-1; D: NA; DNA: TGTGCCAGCAGCTTAGGGGACTCGCGCCACAATGAGCAGTTCTTC; CDR3: CASSLGDSRHNEQFF
V: TRBV25-1; size: many; J: TRBJ2-3; D: NA; DNA: TGTGCCAGCAGTGACAGGCAGGGGATCAGCACAGATACGCAGTATTTT; CDR3: CASSDRQGISTDTQYF
V: TRBV7-9; size: few; J: TRBJ2-6; D: TRBD1; DNA: TGTGCCAGCAGCAGCCAGGACAGGACTGGGGCCAACGTCCTGACTTTC; CDR3: CASSSQDRTGANVLTF
V: TRBV13; size: few; J: TRBJ2-2; D: NA; DNA: TGTGCCAGCAGCTTAGGGTCGGCGGCCGGGGAGCTGTTTTTT; CDR3: CASSLGSAAGELFF
V: TRBV7-6; size: many; J: TRBJ1-1; D: NA; DNA: TGTGCCAGCAGCATAGGCGGGGGCATGAACACTGAAGCTTTCTTT; CDR3: CASSIGGGMNTEAFF
V: TRBV7-2; size: few; J: TRBJ1-4; D: TRBD1; DNA: TGTGCCAGCAGACCGACAGGGACTAATGAAAAACTGTTTTTT; CDR3: CASRPTGTNEKLFF
V: TRBV7-6; size: NA; J: TRBJ1-5; D: NA; DNA: TGTGCCAGCAGCCCGGGACCTTTCGGAGAGAATCAGCCCCAGCATTTT; CDR3: CASSPGPFGENQPQHF
V: TRBV9; size: NA; J: TRBJ2-7; D: TRBD2; DNA: TGTGCCAGCAGCCCGGGGGGACTAGCGGCCTACGAGCAGTACTTC; CDR3: CASSPGGLAAYEQYF
V: TRBV11-2; size: NA; J: TRBJ1-1; D: TRBD1; DNA: TGTGCCAGCAGAACAGGGGGGACAGATCCCGCTTTCTTT; CDR3: CASRTGGTDPAFF
V: TRBV20-1; size: NA; J: TRBJ2-3; D: NA; DNA: TGCAGTGCTAGAGTCCCTTTTGGGAGGCGAGAGACAGATACGCAGTATTTT; CDR3: CSARVPFGRRETDTQYF
V: TRBV6-5; size: few; J: TRBJ2-5; D: NA; DNA: TGTGCCAGCAGTTTGGGGGCTCTAACCCAAGAGACCCAGTACTTC; CDR3: CASSLGALTQETQYF
V: TRBV25-1; size: few; J: TRBJ1-2; D: NA; DNA: TGTGCCAGCAGTGATTTACGGGGAGATAACTATGGCTACACCTTC; CDR3: CASSDLRGDNYGYTF
V: TRBV5-1; size: NA; J: TRBJ1-6; D: NA; DNA: TGCGCCAGCAGCTTGGATCCGGACAGAAATAATTCACCCCTCCACTTT; CDR3: CASSLDPDRNNSPLHF
V: TRBV28; size: many; J: TRBJ1-1; D: TRBD1; DNA: TGTGCCAGCAGTTTGGGGGACAGGGACACTGAAGCTTTCTTT; CDR3: CASSLGDRDTEAFF
V: TRBV7-9; size: few; J: TRBJ2-2; D: NA; DNA: TGTGCCAGCAGCTTAATCCAGGGCGGCGCCGGGGAGCTGTTTTTT; CDR3: CASSLIQGGAGELFF
V: TRBV20-1; size: many; J: TRBJ2-7; D: TRBD2; DNA: TGCAGTGCTAGGACCGGACTAGCGGGATCCTACGAGCAGTACTTC; CDR3: CSARTGLAGSYEQYF
V: TRBV2; size: many; J: TRBJ2-7; D: TRBD2; DNA: TGTGCCAGCAGTGTGCGGGAGGGCCCCTACGAGCAGTACTTC; CDR3: CASSVREGPYEQYF
V: TRBV11-2; size: NA; J: TRBJ2-5; D: TRBD2; DNA: TGTGCCAGCAGCCCGCAGCGGGAGATGGGCCAAGAGACCCAGTACTTC; CDR3: CASSPQREMGQETQYF
V: TRBV6-1; size: many; J: TRBJ1-5; D: NA; DNA: TGTGCCAGCAGTTATCGACGGAGCAATCAGCCCCAGCATTTT; CDR3: CASSYRRSNQPQHF
V: TRBV7-2; size: many; J: TRBJ2-1; D: NA; DNA: TGTGCCAGCAGCTCCCCTGGGGATGAGCAGTTCTTC; CDR3: CASSSPGDEQFF
V: TRBV2; size: many; J: TRBJ2-3; D: NA; DNA: TGTGCCAGCAGTGCCCGACTAGTTCCTAGCACAGATACGCAGTATTTT; CDR3: CASSARLVPSTDTQYF
V: TRBV9; size: few; J: TRBJ1-1; D: TRBD1; DNA: TGTGCCAGCAGCAAGGGACAGTTCACTGAAGCTTTCTTT; CDR3: CASSKGQFTEAFF
V: TRBV6-1; size: NA; J: TRBJ1-3; D: NA; DNA: TGTGCCAGCAGTGAATTCGAAGCAACCCTCTCTGGAAACACCATATATTTT; CDR3: CASSEFEATLSGNTIYF
V: TRBV5-1; size: many; J: TRBJ2-1; D: TRBD2; DNA: TGCGCCAGCAGCTTGATGGGGGGGACTAGCGGGGTCAGCGAGCAGTTCTTC; CDR3: CASSLMGGTSGVSEQFF
V: TRBV28; size: many; J: TRBJ2-1; D: TRBD2; DNA: TGTGCCAGCAGGTCCTTAGCGGGATCGGGCAATGAGCAGTTCTTC; CDR3: CASRSLAGSGNEQFF
V: TRBV20-1; size: many; J: TRBJ2-7; D: NA; DNA: TGCAGTGCTATTAAGTACGAGCAGTACTTC; CDR3: CSAIKYEQYF
V: TRBV24-1; size: NA; J: TRBJ1-3; D: NA; DNA: TGTGCCACCAGTGACCCTCGACTGGGAAACACCATATATTTT; CDR3: CATSDPRLGNTIYF